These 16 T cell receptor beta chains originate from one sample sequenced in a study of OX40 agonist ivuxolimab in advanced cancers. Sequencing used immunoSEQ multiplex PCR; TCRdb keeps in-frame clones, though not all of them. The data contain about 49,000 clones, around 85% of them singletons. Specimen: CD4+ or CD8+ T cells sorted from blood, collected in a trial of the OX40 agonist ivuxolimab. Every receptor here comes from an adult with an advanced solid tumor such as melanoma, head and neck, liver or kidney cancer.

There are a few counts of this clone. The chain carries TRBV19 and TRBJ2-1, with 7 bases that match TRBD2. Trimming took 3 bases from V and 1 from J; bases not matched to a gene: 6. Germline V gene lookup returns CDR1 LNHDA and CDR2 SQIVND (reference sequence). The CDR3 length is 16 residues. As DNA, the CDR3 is TGTGCCAGTAGTATTACGGGCGGGGGTTCCTACAATGAGCAGTTCTTC. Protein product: CASSITGGGSYNEQFF.

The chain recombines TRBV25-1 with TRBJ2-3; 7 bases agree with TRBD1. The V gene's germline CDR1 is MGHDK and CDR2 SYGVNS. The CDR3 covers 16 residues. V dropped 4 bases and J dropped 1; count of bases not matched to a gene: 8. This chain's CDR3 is CASSGFSGTGTDTQYF. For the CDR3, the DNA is TGTGCCAGCAGTGGATTCTCCGGGACAGGCACAGATACGCAGTATTTT.

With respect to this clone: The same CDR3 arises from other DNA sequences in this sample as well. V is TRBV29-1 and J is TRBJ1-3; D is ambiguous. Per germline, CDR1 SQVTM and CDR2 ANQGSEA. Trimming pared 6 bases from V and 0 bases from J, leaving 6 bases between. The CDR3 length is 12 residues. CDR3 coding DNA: TGCAGCGTCCTCGGCTCTGGAAACACCATATATTTT. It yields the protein CSVLGSGNTIYF.

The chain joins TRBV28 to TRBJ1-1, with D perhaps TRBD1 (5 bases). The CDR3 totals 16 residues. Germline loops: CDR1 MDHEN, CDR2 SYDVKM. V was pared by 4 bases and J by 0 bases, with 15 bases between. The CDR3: CASSSPGQHMNTEAFF. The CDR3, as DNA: TGTGCCAGCAGTTCCCCAGGGCAGCATATGAACACTGAAGCTTTCTTT.

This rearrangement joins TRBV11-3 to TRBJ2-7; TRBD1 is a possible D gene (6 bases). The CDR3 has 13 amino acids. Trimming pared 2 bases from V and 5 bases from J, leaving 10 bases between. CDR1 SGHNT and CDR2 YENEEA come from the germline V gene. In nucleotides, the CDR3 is TGTGCCAGCAGCTTACCCGGACAGAACGAGCAGTACTTC. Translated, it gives CASSLPGQNEQYF.

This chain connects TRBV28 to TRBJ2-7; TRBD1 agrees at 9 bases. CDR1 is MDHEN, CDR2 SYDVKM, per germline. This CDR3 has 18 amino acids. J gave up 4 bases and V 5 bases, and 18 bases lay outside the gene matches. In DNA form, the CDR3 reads TGTGCCAGCAGTGCCTCGTATTCTTCGACAGGGGGTATATACGAGCAGTACTTC. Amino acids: CASSASYSSTGGIYEQYF.

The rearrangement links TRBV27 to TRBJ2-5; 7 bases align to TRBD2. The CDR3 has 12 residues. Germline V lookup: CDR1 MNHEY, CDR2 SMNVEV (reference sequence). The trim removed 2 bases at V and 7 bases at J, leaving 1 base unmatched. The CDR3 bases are TGTGCCAGCAGTTTAGGGGGGGGGACCCAGTACTTC. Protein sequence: CASSLGGGTQYF.

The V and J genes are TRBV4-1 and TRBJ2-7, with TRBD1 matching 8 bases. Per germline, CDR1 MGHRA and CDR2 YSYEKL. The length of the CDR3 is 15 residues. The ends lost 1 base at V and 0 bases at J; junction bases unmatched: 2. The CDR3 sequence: CASSQVTGGSYEQYF. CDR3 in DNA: TGCGCCAGCAGCCAAGTAACAGGGGGCTCCTACGAGCAGTACTTC.

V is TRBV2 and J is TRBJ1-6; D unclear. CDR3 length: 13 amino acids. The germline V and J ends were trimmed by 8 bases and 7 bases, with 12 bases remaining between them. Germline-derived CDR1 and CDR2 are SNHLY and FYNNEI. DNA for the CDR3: TGTGCCAGCGGGGTTACCATAAATTCACCCCTCCACTTT. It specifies CASGVTINSPLHF.

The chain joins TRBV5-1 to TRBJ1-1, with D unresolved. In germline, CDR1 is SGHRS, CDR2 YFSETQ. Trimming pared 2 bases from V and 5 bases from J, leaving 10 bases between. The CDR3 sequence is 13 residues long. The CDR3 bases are TGCGCCAGCAGCTTCAGGCCCGTAACTGAAGCTTTCTTT. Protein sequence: CASSFRPVTEAFF.

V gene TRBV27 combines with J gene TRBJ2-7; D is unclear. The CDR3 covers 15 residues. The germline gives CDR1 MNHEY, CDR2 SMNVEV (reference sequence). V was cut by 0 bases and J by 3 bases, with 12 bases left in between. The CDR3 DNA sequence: TGTGCCAGCAGTTTATCCCTTCCTTCGGTCTACGAGCAGTACTTC. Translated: CASSLSLPSVYEQYF.

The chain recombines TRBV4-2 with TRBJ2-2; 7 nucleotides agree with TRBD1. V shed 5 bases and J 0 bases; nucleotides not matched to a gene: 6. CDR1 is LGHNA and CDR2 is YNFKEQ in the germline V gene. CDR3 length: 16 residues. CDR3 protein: CASSLGQFTNTGELFF. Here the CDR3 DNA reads TGTGCCAGCAGCTTGGGACAGTTTACGAACACCGGGGAGCTGTTTTTT.

The CDR3 sequence: CASSEAGAGPLNTEAFF. CDR3 nucleotides: TGTGCCAGCAGTGAAGCAGGGGCAGGGCCCCTGAACACTGAAGCTTTCTTT. The chain employs TRBV6-1 and TRBJ1-1, with D perhaps TRBD1 (5 bases). There are 17 residues in the CDR3. V shed 0 bases and J shed 0 bases, with 14 bases lying between them. Germline V gene lookup returns CDR1 MNHNS and CDR2 SASEGT.

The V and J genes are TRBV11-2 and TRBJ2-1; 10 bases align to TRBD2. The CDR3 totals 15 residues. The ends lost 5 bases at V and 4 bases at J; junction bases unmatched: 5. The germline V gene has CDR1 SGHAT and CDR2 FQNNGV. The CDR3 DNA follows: TGTGCCAGCAGCGACCGACTAGCGGGTTACAATGAGCAGTTCTTC. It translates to CASSDRLAGYNEQFF.

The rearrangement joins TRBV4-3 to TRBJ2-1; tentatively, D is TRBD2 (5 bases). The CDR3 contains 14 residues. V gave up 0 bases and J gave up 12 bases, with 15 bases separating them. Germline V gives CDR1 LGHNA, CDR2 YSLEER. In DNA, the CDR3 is TGCGCCAGCAGCCAAGACCTCATCGGGGTCGGGCAGTTCTTC. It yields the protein CASSQDLIGVGQFF.

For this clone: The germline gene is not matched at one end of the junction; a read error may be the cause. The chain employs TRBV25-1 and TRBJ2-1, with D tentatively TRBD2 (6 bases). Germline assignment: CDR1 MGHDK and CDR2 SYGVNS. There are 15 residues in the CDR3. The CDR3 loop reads CASGDPGLPDNEQFF. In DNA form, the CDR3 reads TGTGCCAGCGGTGATCCGGGACTCCCGGACAATGAGCAGTTCTTC.